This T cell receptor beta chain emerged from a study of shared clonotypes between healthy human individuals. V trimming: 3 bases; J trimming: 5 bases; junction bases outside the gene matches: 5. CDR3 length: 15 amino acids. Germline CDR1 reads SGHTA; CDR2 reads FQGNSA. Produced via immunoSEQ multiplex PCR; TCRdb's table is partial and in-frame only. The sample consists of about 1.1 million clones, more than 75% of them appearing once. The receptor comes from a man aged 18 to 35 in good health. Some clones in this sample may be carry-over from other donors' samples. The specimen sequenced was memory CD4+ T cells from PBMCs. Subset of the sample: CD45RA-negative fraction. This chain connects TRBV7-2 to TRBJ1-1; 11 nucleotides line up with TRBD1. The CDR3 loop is CASSFLGQGVTEAFF. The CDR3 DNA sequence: TGTGCCAGCAGCTTCCTGGGACAGGGGGTAACTGAAGCTTTCTTT.